This T cell receptor (beta chain) was found in a study of vaccination and CD4 T cells after COVID-19. Details on this clonotype: Antigen: not known.

The CDR3 is 14 amino acids. V shed 5 bases, J shed 0 bases, and the junction held 3 bases outside the gene matches. Germline loops: CDR1 SGHNT, CDR2 YENEEA. Once obtained from cultured CD4+ T cells, the DNA was sequenced using the Oncomine TCR Beta short-read assay. TCRdb re-called the PCR reads with MiXCR, one entry per CDR3 protein. This table has about 23,000 distinct CDR3 sequences, 67% appearing once. The treatment was: approximately nine-day PBMC culture with coronavirus spike peptide pools or control peptides (ViraFEST assay). ViraFEST stimulated the growth of antigen-specific T cells using peptide pools and subsequently profiled their TCRs by sequencing. With 10 ug/ml peptide pools and approximately 9.6 IU/ml IL-2, PBMCs were cultured at some 2 million per well.

Sequenced here: CD4+ T cells from blood, cultured in vitro, sampled after SARS-CoV-2 vaccination. The TCR comes from a human donor who received a COVID-19 vaccine. The chain couples TRBV11-3 to TRBJ1-1, with 7 bases aligning to TRBD1. The CDR3 reads CASSIGQVNTEAFF. The CDR3 coding sequence is TGTGCCAGCAGCATCGGACAGGTGAACACTGAAGCTTTCTTT.